The 23 T cell receptor beta chains below were found in one sample sequenced in a study of radiotherapy plus CTLA-4 blockade in lung cancer. Profiling relied on immunoSEQ multiplex PCR, and the TCRdb table lists in-frame clones only, not all of them. The sample records nearly 95,000 clones, around 80% being singletons. The sample here was peripheral blood, taken from a patient treated with radiotherapy plus ipilimumab. Source of these receptors: a human donor with non-small cell lung cancer that progressed on radiotherapy plus ipilimumab.

V and J are TRBV18 and TRBJ2-3; D is unclear. The CDR3 loop spans 14 amino acids. Trimming cost V 3 bases and J 2 bases, with 9 bases left between them. The germline gives CDR1 KGHSH, CDR2 LQKENI. CDR3 nucleotide sequence: TGTGCCAGCTCACCTTTTGATTTCACAGATACGCAGTATTTT. Protein: CASSPFDFTDTQYF.

The chain uses TRBV6-1 and TRBJ1-2, with a weak D call TRBD1 (6 bases). The germline V and J ends were trimmed by 4 bases and 9 bases, with 15 bases remaining between them. This CDR3 contains 13 residues. The V gene's germline CDR1 is MNHNS and CDR2 SASEGT. DNA for the CDR3: TGTGCCAGCAGTGTAGATAATTGGGACAGCTACACCTTC. Protein: CASSVDNWDSYTF.

V usage is TRBV30 and J usage is TRBJ1-5; the match to TRBD1 covers 10 bases. Trimming took 0 bases from V and 8 from J; bases not matched to a gene: 10. There are 16 residues in the CDR3. The V gene's germline CDR1 is GTSNPN and CDR2 SVGIG (reference sequence). Written as DNA, the CDR3 is TGTGCCTGGAGTGTGGTGACAGGGGGCTTTAAGGAGCCCCAGCATTTT. Amino acids: CAWSVVTGGFKEPQHF.

The chain links TRBV20-1 to TRBJ2-5; no clear D. The germline V gene has CDR1 DFQATT and CDR2 SNEGSKA (reference sequence). V was trimmed by 4 bases and J by 2 bases, leaving 5 bases between them. The CDR3 length is 11 residues. CDR3 amino acids: CSATAQETQYF. CDR3 nucleotides: TGCAGTGCTACCGCACAAGAGACCCAGTACTTC.

The sample holds one count of this clone. The gene calls are TRBV6-1 and TRBJ2-5; a possible D gene is TRBD1 (5 bases). The germline CDR1 and CDR2 sequences are MNHNS and SASEGT. Trimming took off 5 bases at V and 5 bases at J, with 15 bases between the two ends. The CDR3 sequence is 14 residues long. The chain's CDR3 is CASSRDSGMETQYF. The CDR3 nucleotides read TGTGCCAGCAGTAGAGACAGTGGCATGGAGACCCAGTACTTC.

This chain connects TRBV6-6 to TRBJ1-2; D unclear. Germline-derived CDR1 and CDR2 are MNHNY and SVGAGI (reference sequence). This CDR3 spans 14 amino acids. The V gene lost 7 bases and the J gene lost 4 bases, with 16 bases spanning the gap. CDR3 nucleotide sequence: TGTGCCAGCATTGGGCACGAATTGCTCTATGGCTACACCTTC. Its protein is CASIGHELLYGYTF.

This clone was found a few times. A read error may produce the germline difference seen at one junction end. The chain links TRBV13 to TRBJ1-5; D is unresolved. The CDR3 has 16 amino acids. Germline loops: CDR1 PRHDT, CDR2 FYEKMQ (reference sequence). The CDR3 DNA reads TGTGCCAGCAGCCTAGGCCGGGCGGGAGGGCCTCAGCCCCAGCATTTT. Residues: CASSLGRAGGPQPQHF.

The chain is built from TRBV12-5 and TRBJ1-2; TRBD1 might be the D (5 bases). There are 11 residues in the CDR3. V gave up 8 bases and J gave up 4 bases, with 8 bases separating them. Germline V gene lookup returns CDR1 LGHNT and CDR2 FRNRAP. The chain's CDR3 is CASTGPYGYTF. The CDR3 coding sequence is TGTGCTAGTACAGGACCCTATGGCTACACCTTC.

This clone was found a few times. In DNA form, the CDR3 reads TGTGCCAGCAGCCCCTCGGGAGGCAACTATGGCTACACCTTC. This codes for CASSPSGGNYGYTF. This rearrangement joins TRBV9 to TRBJ1-2; D is ambiguous. The V and J ends lost 4 bases and 2 bases respectively, with 12 bases between them. The CDR3 runs to 14 residues. Germline CDR1 is SGDLS and CDR2 is YYNGEE.

The chain links TRBV19 to TRBJ2-3; 9 nucleotides agree with TRBD2. The V segment lost 0 bases and the J segment 6 bases; nucleotides outside the gene matches: 10. Germline V gives CDR1 LNHDA, CDR2 SQIVND (reference sequence). CDR3 size: 17 residues. The CDR3 DNA reads TGTGCCAGTAGTATAGATCTATGGCGGGAGGGGGGCGATACGCAGTATTTT. Its translation is CASSIDLWREGGDTQYF.

This chain uses TRBV5-1 with TRBJ2-2, with 7 bases fitting TRBD1. Germline CDR1 reads SGHRS; CDR2 reads YFSETQ. The CDR3 runs to 16 residues. J gave up 4 bases and V 3 bases, and 9 bases lay outside the gene matches. CDR3 amino acids: CASSWTGQATTGELFF. The DNA of the CDR3 is TGCGCCAGCAGCTGGACAGGACAGGCGACCACCGGGGAGCTGTTTTTT.

The rearrangement joins TRBV19 to TRBJ2-1; possible D gene TRBD2, 6 bases. Germline loops: CDR1 LNHDA, CDR2 SQIVND (reference sequence). V dropped 7 bases and J dropped 0 bases, with 19 bases sitting between them. This CDR3 has 17 residues. This chain's CDR3 is CASKPSYRESSYNEQFF. The CDR3 DNA is TGTGCCAGTAAGCCCAGCTACCGGGAGAGCTCCTACAATGAGCAGTTCTTC.

This clone occurred once. V and J are TRBV10-1 and TRBJ2-1, with D perhaps matching TRBD2 (5 bases). CDR3 length: 15 residues. Germline assignment: CDR1 WNHNN and CDR2 SYGVQD (reference sequence). Trimming removed 0 bases from V and 8 bases from J, with 14 bases in between. Here the CDR3 reads CASSESNLAGDEQFF. The CDR3 coding sequence is TGCGCCAGCAGTGAGTCGAACCTAGCTGGCGATGAGCAGTTCTTC.

This sequence joins TRBV30 and TRBJ2-6, with D perhaps TRBD2 (5 bases). This CDR3 is built from 15 residues. Trimming removed 0 bases from V and 0 bases from J, with 6 bases in between. Germline V gene data show CDR1 as GTSNPN and CDR2 as SVGIG (reference sequence). CDR3 loop: CAWSVGDSGANVLTF. For the CDR3, the DNA is TGTGCCTGGAGTGTCGGGGACTCTGGGGCCAACGTCCTGACTTTC.

The chain recombines TRBV19 with TRBJ2-7; weak D call: TRBD2 (7 bases). The CDR3 totals 17 residues. The germline V and J ends were trimmed by 5 bases and 0 bases, with 20 bases remaining between them. Germline values: CDR1 LNHDA, CDR2 SQIVND (reference sequence). CDR3 sequence reads: CASSPQGGGKFSYEQYF. The DNA of the CDR3 is TGTGCCAGTAGTCCCCAGGGAGGGGGGAAATTCTCCTACGAGCAGTACTTC.

This sequence joins TRBV7-3 and TRBJ2-2; D is possibly TRBD1 (5 bases). The CDR3 consists of 16 residues. With 1 base removed from V and 6 bases from J, the gap between germline ends came to 15 bases. From germline, CDR1 is SGHTA and CDR2 FQGTGA. The CDR3 DNA sequence: TGTGCCAGCAGCTTAAAAGCTCCAGGGTTGGCCGGGGAGCTGTTTTTT. Protein: CASSLKAPGLAGELFF.

This chain connects TRBV18 to TRBJ1-3; 8 nucleotides line up with TRBD1. The CDR3 consists of 18 residues. V dropped 4 bases and J dropped 2; count of bases not matched to a gene: 13. CDR1 and CDR2 from the germline V gene are KGHSH and LQKENI. The DNA of the CDR3 is TGTGCCAGCTCACAGTCGGTGCAGGGGGCCGTGGCTGGAAACACCATATATTTT. Protein: CASSQSVQGAVAGNTIYF.

V and J are TRBV2 and TRBJ2-3; the match to TRBD2 covers 8 bases. This CDR3 comprises 16 residues. The germline CDR1 and CDR2 sequences are SNHLY and FYNNEI. Trimming cost V 6 bases and J 2 bases; bases outside gene matches: 10. The CDR3 protein is CASSNQREWDTDTQYF. The CDR3 region has the DNA TGTGCCAGCAGCAACCAGCGGGAGTGGGACACAGATACGCAGTATTTT. Variable domain in full (rest from reference TRBV2 and TRBJ2-3): EPEVTQTPSHQVTQMGQEVILRCVPISNHLYFYWYRQILGQKVEFLVSFYNNEISEKSEIFDDQFSVERPDGSNFTLKIRSTKLEDSAMYFCASSNQREWDTDTQYFGPGTRLTVL.

This chain uses TRBV7-2 with TRBJ2-3; D is possibly TRBD2 (5 bases). CDR1 SGHTA and CDR2 FQGNSA come from the germline V gene. V was shortened by 5 bases and J by 2 bases, with 14 bases between the two germline ends. CDR3 length equals 15 residues. CDR3 protein: CASSPWERTTDTQYF. The CDR3 DNA is TGTGCCAGCAGCCCTTGGGAGCGGACCACAGATACGCAGTATTTT.

The gene calls are TRBV27 and TRBJ2-7, with 7 bases matching TRBD2. This CDR3 is 14 amino acids long. Trimming cost V 0 bases and J 3 bases; bases outside gene matches: 2. CDR1 MNHEY and CDR2 SMNVEV come from the germline V gene (reference sequence). CDR3 bases: TGTGCCAGCAGTTTATCGAGCGGGAACTACGAGCAGTACTTC. Protein: CASSLSSGNYEQYF.

The chain employs TRBV5-4 and TRBJ2-2; D is perhaps TRBD2 (5 bases). Germline loops: CDR1 SGHNT, CDR2 YYREEE (reference sequence). The CDR3 totals 15 residues. With 2 bases removed from V and 5 bases from J, the gap between germline ends came to 13 bases. CDR3 sequence (DNA): TGTGCCAGCAGCTTTCTTTCGGGGTCGACCGGGGAGCTGTTTTTT. It encodes CASSFLSGSTGELFF.

A few counts support this clone. The chain joins TRBV19 to TRBJ2-2, with D unclear. V lost 2 bases and J lost 2, with 6 bases in between. CDR1 LNHDA and CDR2 SQIVND come from the germline V gene (reference sequence). The CDR3 runs to 14 residues. This chain's CDR3 is CASSILVNTGELFF. CDR3 DNA: TGTGCCAGTAGTATACTAGTCAACACCGGGGAGCTGTTTTTT.

The CDR3 DNA sequence: TGTGCCAGCAGTGTAAGTGCGGGAGCGGATACGCAGTATTTT. Translating gives CASSVSAGADTQYF. The chain carries TRBV2 and TRBJ2-3; 7 bases line up with TRBD2. The trim removed 4 bases at V and 6 bases at J, leaving 7 bases unmatched. Germline-derived CDR1 and CDR2 are SNHLY and FYNNEI. There are 14 residues in the CDR3.